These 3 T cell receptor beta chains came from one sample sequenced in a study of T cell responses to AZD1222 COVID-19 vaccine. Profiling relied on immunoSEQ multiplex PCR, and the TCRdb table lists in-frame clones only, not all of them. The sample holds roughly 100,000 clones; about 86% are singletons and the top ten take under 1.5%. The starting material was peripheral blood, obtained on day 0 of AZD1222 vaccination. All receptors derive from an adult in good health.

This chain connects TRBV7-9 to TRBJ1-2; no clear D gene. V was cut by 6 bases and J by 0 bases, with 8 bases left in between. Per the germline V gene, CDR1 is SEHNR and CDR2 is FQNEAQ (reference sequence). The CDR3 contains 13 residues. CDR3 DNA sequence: TGTGCCAGCAGTCCAGAAACTAACTATGGCTACACCTTC. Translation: CASSPETNYGYTF.

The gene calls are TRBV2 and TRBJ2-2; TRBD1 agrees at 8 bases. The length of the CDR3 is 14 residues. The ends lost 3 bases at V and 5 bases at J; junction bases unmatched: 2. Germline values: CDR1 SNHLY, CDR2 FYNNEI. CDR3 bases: TGTGCCAGCAGTGAGCAGGGGGCGACCGGGGAGCTGTTTTTT. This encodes CASSEQGATGELFF.

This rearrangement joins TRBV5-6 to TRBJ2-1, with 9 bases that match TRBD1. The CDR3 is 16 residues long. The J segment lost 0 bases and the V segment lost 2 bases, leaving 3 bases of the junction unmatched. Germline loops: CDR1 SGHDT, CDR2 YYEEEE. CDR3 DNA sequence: TGTGCCAGCAGCTTTGGGACAGGGAGCTCCTACAATGAGCAGTTCTTC. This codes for CASSFGTGSSYNEQFF.